Sequencing of this T cell receptor beta chain was carried out in a study of blood T cell repertoires in COVID-19. Germline CDR1 MDHEN, CDR2 SYDVKM. The CDR3 sequence is 15 residues long. V was clipped by 4 bases and J by 1 base, with 11 bases between them. In the study's own analysis: Amplification with reference gene primers provided the estimates of nucleated cell counts. Method: immunoSEQ multiplex PCR; TCRdb's copy keeps in-frame clones and lacks some. V and J calls and clone size are copied from that table; D and trimming were computed from the DNA. In the table there are under 450,000 clones, approximately 77% of which are singletons.

The chain employs TRBV28 and TRBJ1-5, with D possibly matching TRBD1 (6 bases). The sequenced material came from peripheral blood. The TCR was taken from a human donor with acute or convalescent COVID-19. The donor label of this sample is uncertain. The CDR3 here is CASSWFGTSNQPQHF. CDR3 DNA: TGTGCCAGCAGTTGGTTTGGGACAAGCAATCAGCCCCAGCATTTT.